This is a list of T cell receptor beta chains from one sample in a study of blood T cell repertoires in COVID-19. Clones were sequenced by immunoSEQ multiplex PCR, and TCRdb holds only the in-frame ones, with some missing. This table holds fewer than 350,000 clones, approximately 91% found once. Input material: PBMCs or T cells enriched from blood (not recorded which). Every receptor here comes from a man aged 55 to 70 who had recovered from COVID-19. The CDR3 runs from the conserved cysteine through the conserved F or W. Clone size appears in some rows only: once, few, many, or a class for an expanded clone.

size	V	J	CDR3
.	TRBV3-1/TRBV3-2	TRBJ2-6	CASSQGRTGGWSGANVLTF
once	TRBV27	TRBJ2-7	CASSTTGTGVGEQYF
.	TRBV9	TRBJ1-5	CASSGENSNQPQHF
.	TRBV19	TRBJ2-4	CASSIDWAKNIQYF
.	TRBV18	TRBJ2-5	CASSSGLRETQYF
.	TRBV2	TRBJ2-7	CASSERRDSTYEQYF
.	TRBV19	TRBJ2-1	CASSIEGAAASSYNEQFF
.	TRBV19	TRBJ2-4	CASSIGGGSGDIQYF
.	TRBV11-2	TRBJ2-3	CASSFSYSTDTQYF
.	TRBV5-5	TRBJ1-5	CASSPPGQGNQPQHF
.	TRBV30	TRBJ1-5	CAWSGGGVQGAQHF
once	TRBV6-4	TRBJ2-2	CASSQTSVPGELFF
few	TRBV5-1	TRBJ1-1	CASSPGQGMNTEAFF
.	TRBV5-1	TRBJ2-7	CASSIGSSYEQYF
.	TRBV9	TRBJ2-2	CASSVVDGRNTGELFF
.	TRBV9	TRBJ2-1	CASSVTSSYNEQFF
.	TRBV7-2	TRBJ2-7	CASSAALAISYEQYF
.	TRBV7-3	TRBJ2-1	CASSLTFQNEQFF
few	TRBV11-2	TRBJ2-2	CASSLGGVSGRSNTGELFF
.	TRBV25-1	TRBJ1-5	CASSEAGQSNQPQHF
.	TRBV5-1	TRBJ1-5	CASSPGTGALYSNQPQHF
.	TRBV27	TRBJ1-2	CASSLRTGVNYGYTF
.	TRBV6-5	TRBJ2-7	CASSSTEAYEQYF
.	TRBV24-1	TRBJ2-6	CAPPRGIVSGANVLTF
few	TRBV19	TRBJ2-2	CASSIAGLVIVTGELFF
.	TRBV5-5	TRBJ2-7	CASSLVAYEQYF
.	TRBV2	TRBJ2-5	CASGGQGRRETQYF
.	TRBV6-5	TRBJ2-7	CASSRPLTGYYEQYF
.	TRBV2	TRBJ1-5	CASSDTGNQPQHF
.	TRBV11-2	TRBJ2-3	CASSRFGTDTQYF
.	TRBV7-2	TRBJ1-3	CASSWGQGKSGNTIYF
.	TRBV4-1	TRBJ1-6	CASSPADRDNSPLHF
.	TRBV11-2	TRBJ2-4	CASSLGNTEAKNIQYF
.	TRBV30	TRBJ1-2	CAWRPPPAGSGYTF
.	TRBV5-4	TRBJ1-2	CASSIGTGDNYGYTF
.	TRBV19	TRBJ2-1	CASSIETSGNEQFF
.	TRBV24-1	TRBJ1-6	CATSARDRDNSPLHF
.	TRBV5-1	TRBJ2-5	CASSSGTGIGETQYF
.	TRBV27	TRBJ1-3	CASSPRDILSGNTIYF
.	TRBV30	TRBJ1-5	CAGSGGPNQPQHF
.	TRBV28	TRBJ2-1	CATTGTGWNEQFF
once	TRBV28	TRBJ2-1	CASSPQSVTYNEQFF
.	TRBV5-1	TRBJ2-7	CASNSQGYEQYF
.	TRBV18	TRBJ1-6	CASSSTYVTGKGSPLHF
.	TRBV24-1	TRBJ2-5	CATSDWRVLETQYF